The T cell receptor beta chain under discussion was sequenced for a study of T cells in Graves' hyperthyroidism and ophthalmopathy. Note on this clonotype: Antigen unknown.

Each ophthalmopathy patient scored at least 3 on the Clinical Activity Score and at least 4 on NOSPECS grade, with duration under 3 months. TCR beta CDR3 sequences were amplified from RNA transcripts. The HTBI set primed first-round TCR CDR3 RT-PCR. MiXCR, run by TCRdb on the multiplex PCR reads, gives a single entry per CDR3 protein. The data contain about 480,000 distinct CDR3 sequences, approximately 23% of them singletons. The study, taken as a whole, reports: Most clonotypes expanded in thyroid above 0.001 were likewise present in blood.

The germline V gene encodes CDR1 SEHNR and CDR2 FQNEAQ (reference sequence). This CDR3 region has 13 residues. The V and J ends lost 2 bases and 5 bases respectively, with 9 bases between them. The specimen was blood. The clonotype was recovered from a woman aged 70-85 years with Graves' ophthalmopathy. This chain joins TRBV7-9 and TRBJ1-2, with D hard to call. CDR3 sequence (DNA): TGTGCCAGCAGCTTAAACCCGGGTTATGGCTACACCTTC. It encodes CASSLNPGYGYTF. Variable domain in full (rest from reference TRBV7-9 and TRBJ1-2): DTGVSQNPRHKITKRGQNVTFRCDPISEHNRLYWYRQTLGQGPEFLTYFQNEAQLEKSRLLSDRFSAERPKGSFSTLEIQRTEQGDSAMYLCASSLNPGYGYTFGSGTRLTVV.